The 25 T cell receptor beta chains below were found in one sample sequenced in a study of shared clonotypes between healthy human individuals. The table came from immunoSEQ multiplex PCR; TCRdb's copy has only in-frame clones and leaves some out. This sample has millions of clones, with over 85% found just once. The sample consisted of naive CD4+ T cells sorted from blood. The sample's subset: CD45RA+ positively selected. Source of these receptors: a young man in good health.

The J gene is TRBJ2-7, the V gene TRBV11-2, with no clear D. The CDR3 sequence is 14 residues long. V was pared by 5 bases and J by 3 bases, with 14 bases between. Germline V gene data show CDR1 as SGHAT and CDR2 as FQNNGV. Here the CDR3 DNA reads TGTGCCAGCAGCGTCTCAGGTAGTGGCTACGAGCAGTACTTC. This encodes CASSVSGSGYEQYF.

This clone was counted once. The chain has TRBV7-9 and TRBJ2-7; 9 bases agree with TRBD1. CDR3 length equals 15 residues. Germline CDR1 reads SEHNR; CDR2 reads FQNEAQ (reference sequence). V lost 2 bases to trimming and J lost 7 bases; unmatched junction nucleotides: 9. The DNA of the CDR3 is TGTGCCAGCAGCTTATGGGACAGGGCATGGGAGGAGCAGTACTTC. Amino acids: CASSLWDRAWEEQYF.

As for this clone: Other DNA sequences within the sample encode an identical CDR3. This sequence joins TRBV6-1 and TRBJ1-1, with 10 bases that match TRBD1. There are 14 residues in the CDR3. V lost 4 bases, J lost 4 bases, and 3 bases stayed unmatched. Germline V lookup: CDR1 MNHNS, CDR2 SASEGT. The CDR3 bases are TGTGCCAGCAGTGGACAGGGGGCTGGCACTGAAGCTTTCTTT. It yields the protein CASSGQGAGTEAFF.

The chain combines TRBV28 with TRBJ1-5; 11 nucleotides match TRBD1. The CDR3 is made up of 17 amino acids. The germline gives CDR1 MDHEN, CDR2 SYDVKM. The V and J ends lost 4 bases and 1 base, in that order; junction bases with no gene match: 6. The CDR3 sequence is CASSSAGQGESNQPQHF. CDR3 bases: TGTGCCAGCAGTTCCGCGGGACAGGGGGAGAGCAATCAGCCCCAGCATTTT.

V is TRBV6-5 and J is TRBJ2-1, with D perhaps matching TRBD1 (6 bases). V was clipped by 4 bases and J by 9 bases, with 10 bases between them. The length of the CDR3 is 12 residues. From germline, CDR1 is MNHEY and CDR2 SVGAGI. The DNA of the CDR3 is TGTGCCAGCAGTTCAACAGGGCGTGAGCAGTTCTTC. Protein product: CASSSTGREQFF.

The chain combines TRBV7-6 with TRBJ2-2; possibly TRBD1 or TRBD2 for D (6 bases each). The CDR3 runs 13 residues. The V and J ends lost 5 bases and 6 bases respectively, with 10 bases between them. Germline CDR1 SGHVS, CDR2 FNYEAQ. CDR3 coding DNA: TGTGCCAGCAGCGGTCGGGGGCCCGGGGAGCTGTTTTTT. Translating gives CASSGRGPGELFF.

The chain recombines TRBV4-1 with TRBJ1-2; no clear D gene. The CDR3 sequence is 13 residues long. Trimming took 0 bases from V and 8 from J, leaving 10 bases between them. Per the germline V gene, CDR1 is MGHRA and CDR2 is YSYEKL. The CDR3 sequence: CASSQDGKTGYTF. CDR3 nucleotides: TGCGCCAGCAGCCAAGATGGTAAAACGGGCTACACCTTC.

This chain uses TRBV12-2 with TRBJ2-2; TRBD2 is the table's D call, not checked against the DNA. TRBV12-2 is listed as a pseudogene. This CDR3 spans 14 amino acids. DNA of the CDR3: TGTGCAAGTCGCTTAAAAATGCGGACCGGGGAGCTGTTTTTT. This encodes CASRLKMRTGELFF.

As for this clone: The same CDR3 can be traced to other DNA sequences in this sample. The V and J genes are TRBV10-1 and TRBJ1-1; D ambiguous. The CDR3 is 13 amino acids. Germline CDR1 WNHNN, CDR2 SYGVQD (reference sequence). The V end lost 6 bases, the J end lost 0 bases, and 8 bases lay between the germline ends. The DNA of the CDR3 is TGCGCCAGCAGAAGGACGGTGAACACTGAAGCTTTCTTT. Residues: CASRRTVNTEAFF.

J is TRBJ2-2 and V is TRBV7-2, with D possibly TRBD2 on 5 matching bases. The CDR3 spans 15 residues. Germline CDR1 SGHTA, CDR2 FQGNSA. V was cut by 0 bases and J by 4 bases, with 9 bases left in between. CDR3 in amino acids: CASSLAGRATGELFF. Here the CDR3 DNA reads TGTGCCAGCAGCTTAGCTGGGCGGGCCACCGGGGAGCTGTTTTTT.

V is TRBV7-2 and J is TRBJ2-6; D gene ambiguous. The CDR3 is made up of 15 amino acids. V lost 2 bases and J 4 bases, leaving 9 bases between the germline ends. The germline V gene has CDR1 SGHTA and CDR2 FQGNSA. DNA of the CDR3: TGTGCCAGCAGCTTATTCAGGAGAGGGGCCAACGTCCTGACTTTC. Encoded protein: CASSLFRRGANVLTF.

The count of this clone is one. The rearrangement uses TRBV7-2 and TRBJ2-7, with D unresolved. V lost 7 bases to trimming and J lost 5 bases, with 24 bases between them. CDR3 length equals 16 residues. Germline-derived CDR1 and CDR2 are SGHTA and FQGNSA. The DNA of the CDR3 is TGTGCCAGCACCCCGCAGGCCTTAGATGGGCCCCACGAGCAGTACTTC. Amino acid sequence: CASTPQALDGPHEQYF.

The chain has TRBV4-3 and TRBJ2-2; no reliable D call. The CDR3 totals 15 residues. Germline CDR1 LGHNA, CDR2 YSLEER. Trimming took off 1 base at V and 4 bases at J, with 10 bases between the two ends. The CDR3 region is CASSQGVRTTGELFF. Written as DNA, the CDR3 is TGCGCCAGCAGCCAAGGGGTCAGAACCACCGGGGAGCTGTTTTTT.

This clone was seen a handful of times. The gene calls are TRBV4-1 and TRBJ1-1; D remains unclear. This CDR3 contains 12 residues. Per germline, CDR1 MGHRA and CDR2 YSYEKL. Trimming took off 2 bases at V and 3 bases at J, with 4 bases between the two ends. The DNA for the CDR3 is TGCGCCAGCAGCCAATCGTACACTGAAGCTTTCTTT. Residues: CASSQSYTEAFF.

The rearrangement joins TRBV6-6 to TRBJ2-7; D may be TRBD1 or TRBD2 (6 bases each). Per the germline V gene, CDR1 is MNHNY and CDR2 is SVGAGI (reference sequence). V was clipped by 0 bases and J by 5 bases, with 17 bases between them. There are 16 residues in the CDR3. The CDR3 region is CASSYSMGGLIHEQYF. As DNA, the CDR3 is TGTGCCAGCAGTTACTCGATGGGGGGCCTCATCCACGAGCAGTACTTC.

The chain employs TRBV5-1 and TRBJ1-4; D perhaps matches TRBD1 (6 bases). The ends were cut back, 1 base at V and 5 bases at J, with 18 bases in the middle. CDR1 is SGHRS and CDR2 is YFSETQ in the germline V gene. This CDR3 is built from 17 residues. CDR3 sequence reads: CASSLSVSTGWNEKLFF. The CDR3 coding sequence is TGCGCCAGCAGCTTGTCGGTCTCTACAGGGTGGAATGAAAAACTGTTTTTT.

The chain has TRBV5-3 and TRBJ1-5; D is perhaps TRBD1 (6 bases). TRBV5-3 is identified as an open reading frame with a role that is uncertain. V was trimmed by 0 bases and J by 2 bases, leaving 12 bases between them. This CDR3 has 16 residues. Here the CDR3 DNA reads TGTGCCAGAAGCTTGGGAGGACAGCCGGGCAATCAGCCCCAGCATTTT. It codes for CARSLGGQPGNQPQHF.

This clone was observed once. The chain combines TRBV6-6 with TRBJ2-2, with a tentative D call TRBD2 (7 bases). CDR3 length equals 16 residues. Germline V gene data show CDR1 as MNHNY and CDR2 as SVGAGI (reference sequence). V lost 5 bases, J lost 5 bases, and 18 bases lay in between. CDR3 sequence reads: CASSILGGTRTGELFF. In nucleotides, the CDR3 is TGTGCCAGCAGTATCCTCGGGGGGACAAGGACCGGGGAGCTGTTTTTT.

A remark on this clone: One junction end does not reproduce the germline sequence, and a read error may be involved. The CDR3: CASSPLLANTGELFF. CDR3 bases: TGTGCTAGCAGCCCCTTGTTGGCCAACACCGGGGAGCTGTTTTTT. The rearrangement links TRBV7-7 to TRBJ2-2; D is unclear. Germline V gene data show CDR1 as SSHAT and CDR2 as FNYEAQ (reference sequence). The CDR3 is 15 residues long.

The chain uses TRBV5-1 and TRBJ2-3, with TRBD2 identical over 11 bases. The CDR3 runs 14 residues. From germline, CDR1 is SGHRS and CDR2 YFSETQ. V lost 4 bases and J lost 5; bases outside the gene matches: 3. CDR3 protein: CASSQLAGEDTQYF. DNA of the CDR3: TGCGCCAGCAGCCAACTAGCGGGAGAAGATACGCAGTATTTT.

CDR3 bases: TGCGCCAGCACCACAATGCCAGGGGACTACGAGCAGTACTTC. Translation: CASTTMPGDYEQYF. This rearrangement joins TRBV5-1 to TRBJ2-7; weak D call: TRBD1 (6 bases). The length of the CDR3 is 14 residues. V was pared by 6 bases and J by 3 bases, with 16 bases between. Germline assignment: CDR1 SGHRS and CDR2 YFSETQ. Together with reference TRBV5-1 and TRBJ2-7, the CDR3 gives the full variable domain: KAGVTQTPRYLIKTRGQQVTLSCSPISGHRSVSWYQQTPGQGLQFLFEYFSETQRNKGNFPGRFSGRQFSNSRSEMNVSTLELGDSALYLCASTTMPGDYEQYFGPGTRLTVT.

The chain carries TRBV6-5 and TRBJ1-1; 7 positions match TRBD1. Germline CDR1 and CDR2: MNHEY and SVGAGI. The V and J ends lost 10 bases and 4 bases, in that order; junction bases with no gene match: 15. This CDR3 spans 15 amino acids. The CDR3 DNA reads as TGTGCCACCACACCGGGACAGCTACCGCTCACTGAAGCTTTCTTT. Translating it yields CATTPGQLPLTEAFF.

The chain uses TRBV4-3 and TRBJ2-5; D remains unclear. The germline CDR1 and CDR2 sequences are LGHNA and YSLEER. This CDR3 has 16 residues. V was trimmed by 1 base and J by 3 bases, leaving 15 bases between them. This CDR3 is CASSQGAGVAEETQYF. CDR3 in DNA: TGCGCCAGCAGCCAAGGGGCAGGTGTAGCAGAAGAGACCCAGTACTTC.

This chain links TRBV5-8 with TRBJ2-2; possibly TRBD2 for D (5 bases). In germline, CDR1 is SGHTS, CDR2 YDEGEE. The CDR3 is 15 residues long. The V gene lost 0 bases and the J gene lost 3 bases, with 9 bases spanning the gap. The CDR3 DNA reads as TGTGCCAGCAGCTTGGTAGGAGGAGACACCGGGGAGCTGTTTTTT. Translation gives CASSLVGGDTGELFF.

This rearrangement joins TRBV12-5 to TRBJ2-3, with TRBD1 as a possible D gene (6 bases). The V and J ends lost 3 bases and 5 bases respectively, with 18 bases between them. The CDR3 consists of 16 residues. From germline, CDR1 is LGHNT and CDR2 FRNRAP. CDR3 sequence (DNA): TGTGCTAGTGGTTTCCACAGGGAATCAAAGGGAGATACGCAGTATTTT. This sequence encodes CASGFHRESKGDTQYF.